These T cell receptor beta chains were read from a single sample in a study of blood T cell repertoires in COVID-19. TCRdb's table, derived via immunoSEQ multiplex PCR, lists solely in-frame clones and lacks some. Of 86,000 or so clones detected, more than 65% appear once; the ten largest clones hold roughly 12%. What was sequenced was peripheral blood. The source is a man aged 65 to 85 with acute or convalescent COVID-19. Both conserved end residues are part of each CDR3. Each record gives: CDR3 DNA, CDR3 protein, D gene, V gene, J gene, clone size. The D gene is left open where the match is weak. Size tells how often a clone was seen (once, few, many) or the class of an expanded clone, and some rows leave it out.

TGTGCCAGCAGCTCTTTTAGGGACAGGGGGAATGGTGAAGCTTTCTTT,CASSSFRDRGNGEAFF,TRBD1,TRBV7-9,TRBJ1-1,-
TGTGCCAGCAGTTTAGCCAGGGGCACTGAAGCTTTCTTT,CASSLARGTEAFF,-,TRBV12-3/TRBV12-4,TRBJ1-1,-
TGTGCCAGTCGGAACAGGAAGCAGGGCACCGGGGAGCTGTTTTTT,CASRNRKQGTGELFF,-,TRBV19,TRBJ2-2,-
TGTGCCAGCAGCCTGGACAGGGGGTATACTGAAGCTTTCTTT,CASSLDRGYTEAFF,TRBD1,TRBV2,TRBJ1-1,-
TGTGCCAGCAGTTTAAGGGGTGAGACCCAGTACTTC,CASSLRGETQYF,-,TRBV27,TRBJ2-5,-
TGTGCCAGCAGTTCACAGGGTTTTCAAGAGACCCAGTACTTC,CASSSQGFQETQYF,-,TRBV6-5,TRBJ2-5,once
TGTGCCAGCAGCTTAGGTTTCAGGGGATATGGCTACACCTTC,CASSLGFRGYGYTF,-,TRBV7-2,TRBJ1-2,-
TGTGCCAGTAGCAGACAGCGGGGGAGCTCCTACAATGAGCAGTTCTTC,CASSRQRGSSYNEQFF,TRBD2,TRBV19,TRBJ2-1,few
TGTGCCAGCAGCCGCGTGAGGGGGCAAGGCACTGAAGCTTTCTTT,CASSRVRGQGTEAFF,TRBD1,TRBV14,TRBJ1-1,-
TGTGCCTGGAGTGTAGGGGCAGGGGGAGCTGAAAAACTGTTTTTT,CAWSVGAGGAEKLFF,TRBD1,TRBV30,TRBJ1-4,-
TGTGCCAGCAGCCTGACGGGGAGGGACACAGATACGCAGTATTTT,CASSLTGRDTDTQYF,TRBD2,TRBV7-9,TRBJ2-3,once
TGTGCCAGCAGCTTGGGTGGGGCTCGAGACTATGGCTACACCTTC,CASSLGGARDYGYTF,-,TRBV5-8,TRBJ1-2,-
TGCGCCAGCAGCTTGGGCGCCGGTCGGGCTGGGGCCAACGTCCTGACTTTC,CASSLGAGRAGANVLTF,-,TRBV5-1,TRBJ2-6,-
TGTGCCAGCACCGGACAGGGGGCGCTTACCGGGGAGCTGTTTTTT,CASTGQGALTGELFF,TRBD1,TRBV2,TRBJ2-2,-
TGTGCCAGCCGATCGACAGCCTCTGGAAACACCATATATTTT,CASRSTASGNTIYF,-,TRBV6-5,TRBJ1-3,-
TGTGCCAGCAGCTTAGCCGAGGTACTAGCGGGCAATGAGCAGTTCTTC,CASSLAEVLAGNEQFF,TRBD2,TRBV7-8,TRBJ2-1,-
TGTGCCAGCAGGGAGGGACAGGGGAACAATGAGCAGTTCTTC,CASREGQGNNEQFF,TRBD1,TRBV2,TRBJ2-1,once
TGTGCCAGCACCTCGGACAGGGGATACTCACCCCTCCACTTT,CASTSDRGYSPLHF,TRBD1,TRBV28,TRBJ1-6,-
TGTGCCAGCAGCTTAGGATTTGGGTCGGGTGAAGCTTTCTTT,CASSLGFGSGEAFF,-,TRBV7-2,TRBJ1-1,-
TGCAGCGTTGGCGGGTATGGCTACACCTTC,CSVGGYGYTF,-,TRBV29-1,TRBJ1-2,-
TGTGCCAGCAGTGAAAACCTAGCGGTCAACAATGAGCAGTTCTTC,CASSENLAVNNEQFF,TRBD2,TRBV6-1,TRBJ2-1,-
TGTGCCAGCAGCTCTTGGACAGGGGGAGGTAGCAATCAGCCCCAGCATTTT,CASSSWTGGGSNQPQHF,TRBD1,TRBV27,TRBJ1-5,-
TGTGCCAGTAGTGACAGGGGGCGCCGAGAAAAACTGTTTTTT,CASSDRGRREKLFF,TRBD1,TRBV19,TRBJ1-4,-
TGTGCCAGCAGCTTACGACAGGGGACCCATTCTGGGGCCAACGTCCTGACTTTC,CASSLRQGTHSGANVLTF,TRBD1,TRBV7-9,TRBJ2-6,-
TGTGCCAGCAGCCTAGCGGGCACCAAGGATACGCAGTATTTT,CASSLAGTKDTQYF,TRBD2,TRBV2,TRBJ2-3,-
TGTGCCAGCAGTGACAGGCTGATGGGTCAAGGGAACACTGAAGCTTTCTTT,CASSDRLMGQGNTEAFF,-,TRBV2,TRBJ1-1,-
TGTGCCAGCTCACCACTAGAGACAGATACGCAGTATTTT,CASSPLETDTQYF,-,TRBV18,TRBJ2-3,few
TGTGCCAGCGGACTAAATGAGCAGTTCTTC,CASGLNEQFF,-,TRBV5-6,TRBJ2-1,-
TGCGCCAGCAGCTCTGACTCCCTCTCGGCCCAGTACTTC,CASSSDSLSAQYF,-,TRBV5-1,TRBJ2-5,-
TGTGCCAGCTCACCACGTCGACAGGAGACCCAGTACTTC,CASSPRRQETQYF,-,TRBV18,TRBJ2-5,-
TGCGCCAGCAGCTTGAGCCCGCTGAACAGGGGGCAGGGTGAAAAACTGTTTTTT,CASSLSPLNRGQGEKLFF,TRBD1,TRBV5-1,TRBJ1-4,-
TGTGCCACCAGTGGAGGAGGGGAAAAGACCCAGTACTTC,CATSGGGEKTQYF,-,TRBV24-1,TRBJ2-5,-
TGTGCCAGCAGTGAATTTGTCTCAGATACGCAGTATTTT,CASSEFVSDTQYF,-,TRBV2,TRBJ2-3,-
TGCAGCGTTGTCCCATGGGCAGGGGGCCTTAACTATGGCTACACCTTC,CSVVPWAGGLNYGYTF,TRBD1,TRBV29-1,TRBJ1-2,-
TGTGCCAGCAGCTCCTGGGTAGCGGGGGTATTACGGAATGAGCAGTTCTTC,CASSSWVAGVLRNEQFF,TRBD2,TRBV7-9,TRBJ2-1,-
TGCGCCAGCAGCTTGGCCCCGGGACAGGGGTACGAGCAGTACTTC,CASSLAPGQGYEQYF,TRBD1,TRBV5-1,TRBJ2-7,-
TGTGCCAGCAGTGCCAGGCAGGAGGGTAATTCACCCCTCCACTTT,CASSARQEGNSPLHF,-,TRBV2,TRBJ1-6,many
TGTGCCAGTAGTATCGCAGGGTTCGTCTACGAGCAGTACTTC,CASSIAGFVYEQYF,-,TRBV19,TRBJ2-7,-